This T cell receptor (beta chain) was observed in a study of Ad26.COV2.S vaccination and SARS-CoV-2 variants. The study's findings and limits: Substantial breadth was reportedly displayed by spike-specific CD8+ and CD4+ T cell responses after vaccination.

This table comes from immunoSEQ multiplex PCR, and its TCRdb copy is limited to in-frame clones, with some not included. This table holds about 350,000 clones, about 89% found once. As to treatment: about 20 received Ad26.COV2.S at low or high dose, single or two shots; roughly 5 received placebo; per-sample allocation not given. Following the first vaccine or placebo injection, samples were taken on day 63. Remarks on this clone: Its antigen is unknown.

This clonotype originated in a person between 18 and 65 years old who received the Ad26.COV2.S COVID-19 vaccine or a placebo. This material consisted of peripheral blood, taken in a trial of Ad26.COV2.S vaccine versus placebo.

The CDR3 DNA follows: TGTGCCAGTCGCCGACCGGGACAGGGCGATCAGCCCCAGCATTTT. Its translation is CASRRPGQGDQPQHF. V gene TRBV19 combines with J gene TRBJ1-5; 9 positions agree with TRBD1. Trimming took 8 bases from V and 5 from J; bases not matched to a gene: 10. This CDR3 comprises 15 residues. Germline V lookup: CDR1 LNHDA, CDR2 SQIVND (reference sequence).